A single sample is the source of the 9 T cell receptor beta chains below, sequenced in a study of T cells in Graves' hyperthyroidism and ophthalmopathy (dated by TCRdb to between 2017 and 2020). Library method: multiplex PCR. Sequencing took place on an Illumina HiSeq 2000. The TCR beta CDR3 regions were amplified from RNA transcripts. The TCR CDR3 was subjected to a first round of RT-PCR using the HTBI primer set and the Qiagen OneStep RT-PCR kit. TCRdb reworked the public reads: Q25 trimming with fastp, MiXCR clone assembly, productive beta chains retained. Identical CDR3 proteins give one entry, which carries the most common genes and DNA. The sample includes about 360,000 distinct CDR3 sequences, with approximately 13% observed a single time. The top ten clonotypes cover 20% to 25% of the sample. The specimen sequenced was blood. The receptors come from a man aged 25 to 40 with Graves' hyperthyroidism that later progressed to Graves' ophthalmopathy.

This clonotype was observed many times. V gene TRBV12-3 or TRBV12-4 combines with J gene TRBJ2-5; 9 bases line up with TRBD1. V shed 5 bases, J shed 3 bases, and the junction held 7 bases outside the gene matches. The CDR3 runs 15 residues. The chain's CDR3 is CASSGGTGNEETQYF. As DNA, the CDR3 is TGTGCCAGCAGTGGGGGGACAGGGAATGAAGAGACCCAGTACTTC.

The genes are TRBV5-1 and TRBJ2-5; D is unresolved. Trimming removed 1 base from V and 0 bases from J, with 4 bases in between. Per the germline V gene, CDR1 is SGHRS and CDR2 is YFSETQ. The CDR3 contains 13 residues. The CDR3 bases are TGCGCCAGCAGCTTGAGGGACCAAGAGACCCAGTACTTC. It codes for CASSLRDQETQYF.

This sequence joins TRBV10-3 and TRBJ2-3, with D unresolved. Germline values: CDR1 ENHRY, CDR2 SYGVKD. The V end was cut by 2 bases, the J end by 4 bases, with 7 bases between. The CDR3 runs to 13 residues. CDR3 in amino acids: CAISEPVPDTQYF. CDR3 nucleotide sequence: TGTGCCATCAGTGAGCCCGTCCCAGATACGCAGTATTTT.

This clonotype was observed at least ten times. J is TRBJ2-3 and V is TRBV24-1, with 13 bases matching TRBD2. Germline-derived CDR1 and CDR2 are KGHDR and SFDVKD. The CDR3 covers 17 residues. V lost 4 bases, J lost 5 bases, and 8 bases stayed unmatched. The DNA of the CDR3 is TGTGCCACCAGTGAGCGGACTAGCGGGGGAAATAAAGATACGCAGTATTTT. It yields the protein CATSERTSGGNKDTQYF.

There are many counts of this clonotype. The chain links TRBV20-1 to TRBJ2-3, with no clear D. V was trimmed by 3 bases and J by 5 bases, leaving 9 bases between them. The CDR3 is 12 residues long. Germline CDR1 DFQATT, CDR2 SNEGSKA (reference sequence). The CDR3 is CSASWAIDTQYF. The DNA of the CDR3 is TGCAGTGCTAGTTGGGCAATAGATACGCAGTATTTT.

This clonotype appeared a few times. The chain carries TRBV4-2 and TRBJ1-1; a possible D gene is TRBD1 (5 bases). The germline V gene encodes CDR1 LGHNA and CDR2 YNFKEQ. V lost 4 bases and J 7 bases, leaving 16 bases between the germline ends. This CDR3 has 14 amino acids. The chain's CDR3 is CASSPSEGPYEAFF. The CDR3 bases are TGTGCCAGCAGCCCGTCAGAGGGACCCTATGAAGCTTTCTTT.

This clonotype showed up many times. The chain carries TRBV7-8 and TRBJ1-5; TRBD1 agrees at 7 bases. Germline V gene data show CDR1 as SGHVS and CDR2 as FQNEAQ. This CDR3 region has 15 residues. The trim removed 3 bases at V and 2 bases at J, leaving 4 bases unmatched. The CDR3 here is CASSLSDRGNQPQHF. The CDR3 DNA follows: TGTGCCAGCAGCTTGAGTGACAGGGGCAATCAGCCCCAGCATTTT.

This clonotype was detected many times. The chain links TRBV7-9 to TRBJ2-3; no definite D call. The CDR3 is made up of 15 amino acids. In germline, CDR1 is SEHNR, CDR2 FQNEAQ (reference sequence). The V and J ends lost 3 bases and 6 bases respectively, with 16 bases between them. The DNA of the CDR3 is TGTGCCAGCAGCTTTTGGGCAGGAACTTCTGATACGCAGTATTTT. This encodes CASSFWAGTSDTQYF.

V gene TRBV20-1 combines with J gene TRBJ2-7; 9 nucleotides line up with TRBD2. The germline gives CDR1 DFQATT, CDR2 SNEGSKA (reference sequence). This CDR3 is built from 14 residues. The V and J ends lost 0 bases and 4 bases, in that order; junction bases with no gene match: 4. The CDR3 here is CSARDGLAGYEQYF. The CDR3 DNA is TGCAGTGCTAGAGATGGTCTAGCGGGGTACGAGCAGTACTTC.